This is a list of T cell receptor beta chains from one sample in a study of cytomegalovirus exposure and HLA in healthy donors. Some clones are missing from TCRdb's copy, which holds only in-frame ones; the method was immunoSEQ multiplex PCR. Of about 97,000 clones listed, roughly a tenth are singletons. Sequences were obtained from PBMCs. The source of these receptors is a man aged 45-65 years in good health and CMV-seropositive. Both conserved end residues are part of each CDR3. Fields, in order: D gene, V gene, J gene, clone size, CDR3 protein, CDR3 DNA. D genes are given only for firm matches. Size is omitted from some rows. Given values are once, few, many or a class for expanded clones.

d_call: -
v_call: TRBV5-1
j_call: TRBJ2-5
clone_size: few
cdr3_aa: CASSSGSWRETQYF
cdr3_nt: TGCGCCAGCAGCTCCGGGAGCTGGCGGGAGACCCAGTACTTC

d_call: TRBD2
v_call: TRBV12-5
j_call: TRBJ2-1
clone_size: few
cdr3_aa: CASGLGTSSYNEQFF
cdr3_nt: TGTGCTAGTGGTCTCGGGACTAGCTCCTACAATGAGCAGTTCTTC

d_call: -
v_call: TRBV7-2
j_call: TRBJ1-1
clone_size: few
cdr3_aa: CASSPGVHTEAFF
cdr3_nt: TGTGCCAGCAGCCCCGGGGTCCACACTGAAGCTTTCTTT

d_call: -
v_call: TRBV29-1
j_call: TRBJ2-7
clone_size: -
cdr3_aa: CSVARSRGKDEQYF
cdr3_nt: TGCAGCGTTGCCCGTTCTAGAGGGAAGGACGAGCAGTACTTC

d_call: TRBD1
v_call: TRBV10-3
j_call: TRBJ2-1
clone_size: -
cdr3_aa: CATAGTGGNEQFF
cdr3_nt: TGTGCCACCGCCGGGACAGGGGGCAATGAGCAGTTCTTC

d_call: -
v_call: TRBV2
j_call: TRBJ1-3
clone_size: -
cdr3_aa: CASSTNGVGGNTIYF
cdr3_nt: TGTGCCAGCAGCACGAACGGGGTCGGGGGAAACACCATATATTTT

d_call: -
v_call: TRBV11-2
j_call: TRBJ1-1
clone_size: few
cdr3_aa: CASSLGRTLMNTEAFF
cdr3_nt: TGTGCCAGCAGCTTAGGGAGGACTTTAATGAACACTGAAGCTTTCTTT

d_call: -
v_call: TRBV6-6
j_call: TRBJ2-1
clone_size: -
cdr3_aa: CASSYIADTDYNEQFF
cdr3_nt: TGTGCCAGCAGTTACATAGCGGACACCGACTACAATGAGCAGTTCTTC

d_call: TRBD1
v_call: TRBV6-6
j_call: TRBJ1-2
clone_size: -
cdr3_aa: CASSQRTGGFNYGYTF
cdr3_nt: TGTGCCAGCAGTCAGAGGACAGGGGGGTTTAACTATGGCTACACCTTC

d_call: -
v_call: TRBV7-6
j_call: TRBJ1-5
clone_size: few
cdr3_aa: CARHPQGNQPQHF
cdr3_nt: TGTGCCAGACATCCACAGGGCAATCAGCCCCAGCATTTT